These T cell receptor beta chains were read from a single sample in a study of T-cell memory formation after mild COVID-19. TCRdb reanalysed the 5' RACE reads using MiXCR and keeps one entry per CDR3 protein. Here the sample spans 250,000 to 300,000 distinct CDR3 sequences, around 15% being singletons. The source material was PBMCs or a T cell subset sorted from them (not recorded which). All receptors come from a man aged 18 to 30 who had mild COVID-19 (a few samples of this study predate the infection). Cell type and time point are not known. Both conserved end residues are part of each CDR3. D genes are given only for firm matches. Clone size, where shown, is once, few, many, or a class for clones that have expanded.

d_call j_call v_call clone_size cdr3_aa cdr3_nt
- TRBJ2-1 TRBV6-6 - CASRVPGLNNEQFF TGTGCCAGCAGAGTACCGGGATTAAACAATGAGCAGTTCTTC
- TRBJ1-5 TRBV19 few CASSIIGQHDQPQHF TGTGCCAGTAGTATAATAGGACAGCATGATCAGCCCCAGCATTTT
TRBD1 TRBJ1-5 TRBV7-8 - CASSYIQGRSNQPQHF TGTGCCAGCAGCTACATACAGGGGAGAAGCAATCAGCCCCAGCATTTT
- TRBJ2-2 TRBV20-1 - CSATEMQNTGELFF TGCAGTGCTACCGAGATGCAGAACACCGGGGAGCTGTTTTTT
- TRBJ2-7 TRBV11-2 - CASSFETGPLEQYF TGTGCCAGCAGCTTTGAGACAGGACCCCTGGAGCAGTACTTC
- TRBJ2-1 TRBV7-6 few CASSLEAGVNEQFF TGTGCCAGCAGCTTAGAGGCAGGGGTCAATGAGCAGTTCTTC
TRBD2 TRBJ2-1 TRBV7-2 - CASSSEGTSGGAEQFF TGTGCCAGCAGCTCTGAAGGGACTAGCGGGGGGGCCGAGCAGTTCTTC
TRBD2 TRBJ2-1 TRBV20-1 few CSAPGLAGNNEQFF TGCAGTGCTCCGGGACTAGCGGGGAACAATGAGCAGTTCTTC
- TRBJ2-2 TRBV5-1 few CASSLQQAGELFF TGCGCCAGCAGCTTGCAGCAGGCCGGGGAGCTGTTTTTT
- TRBJ1-6 TRBV7-6 few CASSQGIGNSPLHF TGTGCCAGCAGCCAGGGAATCGGTAATTCACCCCTCCACTTT
- TRBJ1-3 TRBV10-3 many CAISESGNTIYF TGTGCCATCAGTGAGTCAGGAAACACCATATATTTT
TRBD2 TRBJ2-3 TRBV6-5 - CASSYSGLAGGADTQYF TGTGCCAGCAGTTACTCGGGACTAGCGGGGGGTGCAGATACGCAGTATTTT
- TRBJ2-5 TRBV27 once CASSLPGGKGTQYF TGTGCCAGCAGTCTACCGGGGGGCAAAGGGACCCAGTACTTC
- TRBJ1-1 TRBV20-1 - CSASKGIGLGAFF TGCAGTGCCTCAAAAGGCATTGGGCTCGGAGCTTTCTTT
- TRBJ2-6 TRBV5-1 many CASSLGGTSGANVLTF TGCGCCAGCAGCTTGGGTGGGACCTCTGGGGCCAACGTCCTGACTTTC
- TRBJ2-7 TRBV4-2 - CASSPRWGLDEQYF TGTGCCAGCAGCCCTCGATGGGGTCTGGACGAGCAGTACTTC
- TRBJ2-5 TRBV12-3/TRBV12-4 few CASSSRTQVETQYF TGTGCCAGCAGTTCCCGGACCCAGGTGGAGACCCAGTACTTC
TRBD2 TRBJ2-1 TRBV2 few CASRKTSGTYNEQFF TGTGCCAGCAGGAAGACTAGCGGGACCTACAATGAGCAGTTCTTC
TRBD2 TRBJ2-7 TRBV4-3 few CASSQGWAGGSYEQYF TGCGCCAGCAGCCAAGGTTGGGCGGGGGGGTCCTACGAGCAGTACTTC
TRBD1 TRBJ1-4 TRBV5-1 - CASSLGGTGDEKLFF TGCGCCAGCAGCCTAGGGGGGACAGGGGACGAAAAACTGTTTTTT
- TRBJ2-1 TRBV7-2 few CASSLVGVGNEQFF TGTGCCAGCAGCTTAGTCGGCGTGGGCAATGAGCAGTTCTTC
TRBD1 TRBJ2-7 TRBV7-6 - CASSRDSRYEQYF TGTGCCAGCAGCCGGGACAGCCGTTACGAGCAGTACTTC
- TRBJ1-2 TRBV7-9 - CASSRPLQWGYTF TGTGCCAGCAGCCGACCCCTTCAATGGGGCTACACCTTC
TRBD2 TRBJ2-3 TRBV7-2 - CASFRPSGTDTQYF TGTGCCAGCTTTCGTCCTAGCGGTACAGATACGCAGTATTTT
- TRBJ2-3 TRBV5-1 - CASSLANTDTQYF TGCGCCAGCAGCTTGGCCAATACAGATACGCAGTATTTT